This T cell receptor beta chain was documented in a study of preoperative IRX-2 immunotherapy in early breast cancer (dated by TCRdb to the late 2010s). Note on this clone: No antigen is known for it. The junction and the germline gene differ at one end; a read error may be behind it.

The CDR3 contains 13 residues, cysteine and phenylalanine counted. Only CDR3 DNA remains: 39 bases, in frame from the first base. The germline V gene supplies CDR1 WSHSY and CDR2 SAAADI. The library was produced with the immunoSEQ multiplex PCR assay. TCRdb re-hosts the immuneACCESS table, in-frame sequences only. Its copies lack some clones; in the studies checked, an unresolved V gene accounts for under half of them, and the cause for the rest is not known. The sample contains roughly 93,000 clones, 80% to 90% of them found a single time. Roughly 2% of the sample is taken by the ten largest. Read against the paper, the sample's treatment or condition label means: preoperative locoregional IRX-2 cytokine immunotherapy. The samples were obtained from a phase Ib study in which preoperative, locoregional IRX-2 cytokine immunotherapy intended to prime immune responses was tested. Before surgery, IRX-2 was given to the donors, who were patients with early-stage breast cancer.

The source was tumor tissue, collected after IRX-2 immunotherapy. The source is a human donor with breast cancer. Recombination joined TRBV10-2 with TRBJ2-7; 9 central bases correspond to TRBD2. The DNA is TGCGCCAGCAAGGGGACTAGCCCCTGGGAGCAGTATTTC. Translated, this gives CASKGTSPWEQYF.